This TCR beta chain was observed in a study of Ad26.COV2.S vaccination and SARS-CoV-2 variants. On the study more broadly: Administration of Ad26.COV2.S was intramuscular, either once or twice 56 days apart.

Study findings and constraints: Once vaccination had occurred, spike-specific CD8+ and CD4+ T cell responses reportedly showed substantial breadth. Quantification of TCR breadth and depth may have yielded underestimates of total T cell responses.

The treatment here: over 15 received Ad26.COV2.S at low or high dose, single or two shots; roughly five received placebo; per-sample allocation not given. Collection of the samples took place on day 63 after the first injection of vaccine or placebo. V shed 2 bases and J shed 5 bases, with 9 bases lying between them. Germline-derived CDR1 and CDR2 are MGHRA and YSYEKL. The CDR3 sequence is 13 residues long. In its sample, this clone was seen a few times. Antigen: not known. The table came from immunoSEQ multiplex PCR; TCRdb's copy has only in-frame clones and leaves some out. The sample contains around 450,000 clones, roughly 87% of which appear only once.

This specimen consisted of peripheral blood, obtained in a trial of Ad26.COV2.S vaccine versus placebo. The TCR sequence derives from a person aged 18-65 years who received the Ad26.COV2.S COVID-19 vaccine or a placebo. This sequence joins TRBV4-1 and TRBJ1-1; no firm D call. This CDR3 reads CASSQRLGTEAFF. The DNA of the CDR3 is TGCGCCAGCAGCCAACGACTGGGAACTGAAGCTTTCTTT.